This TCR beta chain was observed in a study of identical twins. Overall study findings and caveats: Out-of-frame TCR alpha sharing in monozygotic twins exceeded recombination model predictions. Zero-insertion analyses were open to partial confounding by invariant MAIT and iNKT cells.

Many counts were recorded for this clonotype. Its antigen remains unknown. The cDNA had a unique molecular identifier and a template-switch universal primer site. TCRdb used MiXCR to reprocess the 5' RACE reads, holding one entry per CDR3 protein. The sample records about 240,000 distinct CDR3 sequences, more than 9% being singletons. The source of this sequence is a man aged 50-59 years in good health. The sample comprised memory T cells sorted from blood.

For the CDR3, the DNA is TGCAGTGCGCAGAGGACAGGGGGGCCCTACGAGCAGTACTTC. This encodes CSAQRTGGPYEQYF. The chain combines TRBV20-1 with TRBJ2-7, with 10 bases matching TRBD1. Germline-derived CDR1 and CDR2 are DFQATT and SNEGSKA (reference sequence). The CDR3 covers 14 residues. The J segment lost 2 bases and the V segment lost 6 bases, leaving 7 bases of the junction unmatched.